One sample yielded the 21 T cell receptor beta chains listed below, sequenced in a study of blood T cell repertoires in COVID-19. The table came from immunoSEQ multiplex PCR; TCRdb's copy has only in-frame clones and leaves some out. The sample holds some 400,000 clones; approximately 89% are singletons and the top ten take approximately 1.2%. Input material: PBMCs or T cells enriched from blood (not recorded which). These receptors all stem from a man between 25 and 39 years old who had recovered from COVID-19.

The V call is TRBV6-2 or TRBV6-3, the J call TRBJ1-1, with TRBD1 identical over 9 bases. V trimming: 0 bases; J trimming: 4 bases; junction bases outside the gene matches: 6. This CDR3 spans 16 amino acids. From germline, CDR1 is MNHEY and CDR2 SVGEGT. This CDR3 reads CASSYSFDRGSTEAFF. CDR3 coding DNA: TGTGCCAGCAGTTACTCGTTCGACAGGGGGTCCACTGAAGCTTTCTTT.

The chain recombines TRBV5-6 with TRBJ1-5; D ambiguous. The CDR3 length is 16 residues. The germline V and J ends were trimmed by 0 bases and 2 bases, with 12 bases remaining between them. Per the germline V gene, CDR1 is SGHDT and CDR2 is YYEEEE. The CDR3, as DNA: TGTGCCAGCAGCTTGGGGGCCCTCCACGGCAATCAGCCCCAGCATTTT. This encodes CASSLGALHGNQPQHF.

This clone has just a few counts. V is TRBV10-3 and J is TRBJ2-1; D unclear. Germline V gene lookup returns CDR1 ENHRY and CDR2 SYGVKD. Trimming pared 4 bases from V and 7 bases from J, leaving 11 bases between. The CDR3 is 13 amino acids. DNA for the CDR3: TGTGCCATCAGTGCTGGGCTAACTAATGAGCAGTTCTTC. This gives the protein CAISAGLTNEQFF.

This rearrangement joins TRBV5-1 to TRBJ2-7, with 9 bases matching TRBD1. The length of the CDR3 is 15 residues. J lost 4 bases, V lost 4 bases, and 9 bases had no gene match. Germline lookup yields CDR1 SGHRS and CDR2 YFSETQ. The DNA for the CDR3 is TGCGCCAGCAGCGCGGGACAGGGTGAACCTTACGAGCAGTACTTC. This encodes CASSAGQGEPYEQYF.

The CDR3 DNA reads as TGTGCCAGCAGCTTGGACCTTTCAGGCTCTGGAAACACCATATATTTT. Its translation is CASSLDLSGSGNTIYF. This chain joins TRBV5-4 and TRBJ1-3; no definite D call. This CDR3 contains 16 residues. V dropped 0 bases and J dropped 0 bases, with 10 bases sitting between them. Germline CDR1 and CDR2: SGHNT and YYREEE (reference sequence).

The CDR3 DNA follows: TGTGCCAGCAGTGAAAACAGCCGACAGCCCCAGCATTTT. Amino acids: CASSENSRQPQHF. This chain joins TRBV2 and TRBJ1-5; D not resolved. CDR1 SNHLY and CDR2 FYNNEI come from the germline V gene. This CDR3 has 13 residues. The V end lost 2 bases, the J end lost 7 bases, and 9 bases lay between the germline ends.

The chain is built from TRBV4-2 and TRBJ2-7, with D maybe TRBD1 (5 bases). Germline V lookup: CDR1 LGHNA, CDR2 YNFKEQ. The V end lost 4 bases, the J end lost 2 bases, and 15 bases lay between the germline ends. This CDR3 contains 15 residues. The CDR3 DNA is TGTGCCAGCAGCCCCCTAGGGGCAGTCACCTACGAGCAGTACTTC. It encodes CASSPLGAVTYEQYF.

This clone has only a few counts. The chain is built from TRBV2 and TRBJ2-2, with D maybe TRBD1 (5 bases). V was pared by 4 bases and J by 0 bases, with 9 bases between. There are 15 residues in the CDR3. Germline CDR1 SNHLY, CDR2 FYNNEI. CDR3 amino acids: CASSGRRANTGELFF. The CDR3 DNA reads as TGTGCCAGCAGTGGTCGCAGGGCGAACACCGGGGAGCTGTTTTTT.

The CDR3 reads CASSFSGSDTQYF. In DNA form, the CDR3 reads TGTGCCAGCAGCTTTTCAGGATCCGATACGCAGTATTTT. This chain uses TRBV7-2 with TRBJ2-3; D is unclear. The CDR3 is 13 amino acids. CDR1 is SGHTA and CDR2 is FQGNSA in the germline V gene. Trimming left V 3 bases short and J 6 bases short, with 10 bases between.

The chain combines TRBV3-1 (or the pseudogene TRBV3-2) with TRBJ1-5, with D possibly being TRBD1 (5 bases). CDR3 length equals 13 residues. Trimming cost V 1 base and J 11 bases, with 12 bases left between them. Germline V gives CDR1 LGHDT, CDR2 YNNKEL (reference sequence). Here the CDR3 reads CASSQGGDLTQHF. The CDR3 DNA reads TGTGCCAGCAGCCAAGGGGGGGATTTGACCCAGCATTTT.

This chain joins TRBV5-1 and TRBJ1-3, with D unresolved. The germline V and J ends were trimmed by 0 bases and 0 bases, with 4 bases remaining between them. The CDR3 is 14 amino acids. In germline, CDR1 is SGHRS, CDR2 YFSETQ. CDR3 nucleotides: TGCGCCAGCAGCTTGGCAATCTCTGGAAACACCATATATTTT. It yields the protein CASSLAISGNTIYF.

The chain uses TRBV5-8 and TRBJ2-3; D uncertain. Deletions cut 2 bases from V and 6 bases from J, with 7 bases between. Looked up from germline, CDR1 is SGHTS and CDR2 is YDEGEE. The CDR3 runs 12 residues. The CDR3 bases are TGTGCCAGCAGCTTCTACGGGGATACGCAGTATTTT. Protein product: CASSFYGDTQYF. Together with reference TRBV5-8 and TRBJ2-3, the CDR3 gives the full variable domain: EAGVTQSPTHLIKTRGQQATLRCSPISGHTSVYWYQQALGLGLQFLLWYDEGEERNRGNFPPRFSGRQFPNYSSELNVNALELEDSALYLCASSFYGDTQYFGPGTRLTVL.

V and J are TRBV27 and TRBJ1-6, with D tentatively TRBD1 (5 bases). The CDR3 is 14 residues long. V dropped 9 bases and J dropped 7 bases, with 16 bases sitting between them. CDR1 MNHEY and CDR2 SMNVEV come from the germline V gene (reference sequence). CDR3 sequence reads: CASREQAGNSPLHF. The DNA of the CDR3 is TGTGCCAGTCGAGAACAGGCGGGGAATTCACCCCTCCACTTT.

This chain joins TRBV5-1 and TRBJ2-6, with a weak D call TRBD1 (6 bases). Deletions cut 4 bases from V and 0 bases from J, with 8 bases between. CDR3 length equals 15 residues. Germline CDR1 SGHRS, CDR2 YFSETQ. The CDR3 bases are TGCGCCAGCAGCACACAGGGCTCTGGGGCCAACGTCCTGACTTTC. This gives the protein CASSTQGSGANVLTF.

The chain couples TRBV2 to TRBJ1-3; D call uncertain. V dropped 6 bases and J dropped 1 base, with 7 bases sitting between them. There are 13 residues in the CDR3. The germline CDR1 and CDR2 sequences are SNHLY and FYNNEI. In nucleotides, the CDR3 is TGTGCCAGCAGGAGGGAATCTGGAAACACCATATATTTT. It translates to CASRRESGNTIYF.

This chain connects TRBV10-3 to TRBJ2-3; perhaps TRBD2 as D (6 bases). Trimming cost V 0 bases and J 0 bases, with 10 bases left between them. Germline V gene lookup returns CDR1 ENHRY and CDR2 SYGVKD. CDR3 length: 16 residues. The CDR3 nucleotides read TGTGCCATCAGTGAGTCGATAGGGACTAGCACAGATACGCAGTATTTT. Translation: CAISESIGTSTDTQYF.

The rearrangement uses TRBV9 and TRBJ1-2, with D possibly TRBD1 on 6 matching bases. Trimming stripped 0 bases from V and 7 bases from J, with 16 bases between. The CDR3 spans 15 residues. Germline assignment: CDR1 SGDLS and CDR2 YYNGEE. The CDR3 protein is CASSVGGGGSPGYTF. For the CDR3, the DNA is TGTGCCAGCAGCGTAGGCGGGGGGGGCAGCCCTGGCTACACCTTC.

This clone has only one observation. One end of the junction does not line up with germline, which may come from a read error. This chain connects TRBV5-6 to TRBJ2-1; TRBD1 might be the D (6 bases). Germline V gives CDR1 SGHDT, CDR2 YYEEEE. The CDR3 is 15 residues long. The CDR3 protein is CASSSFLGGNNGQFF. CDR3 nucleotides: TGTGCCAGCAGCAGTTTTCTAGGGGGAAACAATGGGCAGTTCTTC.

This rearrangement joins TRBV7-2 to TRBJ1-2; 7 bases map to TRBD1. Germline assignment: CDR1 SGHTA and CDR2 FQGNSA. The CDR3 is 13 residues long. Trimming cost V 5 bases and J 6 bases; bases outside gene matches: 6. The CDR3 sequence: CASSPHGTDGYTF. The CDR3 coding sequence is TGTGCCAGCAGCCCGCACGGGACAGATGGCTACACCTTC.

The chain employs TRBV7-2 and TRBJ1-1; no reliable D call. Germline V lookup: CDR1 SGHTA, CDR2 FQGNSA. The CDR3 loop spans 15 amino acids. V dropped 2 bases and J dropped 5 bases, with 15 bases sitting between them. The CDR3 region is CASSLIPPLRTEAFF. The CDR3 coding sequence is TGTGCCAGCAGCTTAATCCCCCCCCTAAGAACTGAAGCTTTCTTT.

This clone was counted only a few times. V gene TRBV2 combines with J gene TRBJ1-5; the match to TRBD1 covers 8 bases. The CDR3 loop spans 15 amino acids. CDR1 SNHLY and CDR2 FYNNEI come from the germline V gene. V shed 5 bases and J 5 bases; nucleotides not matched to a gene: 8. CDR3 DNA sequence: TGTGCCAGCAGTCCAGGGGGCGGCGGTTATCAGCCCCAGCATTTT. Translated, it gives CASSPGGGGYQPQHF.